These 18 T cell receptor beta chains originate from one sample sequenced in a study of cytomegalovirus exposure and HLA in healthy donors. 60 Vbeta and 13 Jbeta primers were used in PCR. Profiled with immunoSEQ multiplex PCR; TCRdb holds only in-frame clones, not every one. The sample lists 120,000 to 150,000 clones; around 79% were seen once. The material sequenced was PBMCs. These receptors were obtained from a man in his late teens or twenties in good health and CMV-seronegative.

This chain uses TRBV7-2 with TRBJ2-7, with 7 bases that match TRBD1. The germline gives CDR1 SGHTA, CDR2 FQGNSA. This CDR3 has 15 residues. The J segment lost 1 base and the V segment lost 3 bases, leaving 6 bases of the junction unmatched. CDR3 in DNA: TGTGCCAGCAGCTTGGGCCCAGGGGGTTCCTACGAGCAGTACTTC. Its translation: CASSLGPGGSYEQYF. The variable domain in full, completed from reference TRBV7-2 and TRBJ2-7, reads GAGVSQSPSNKVTEKGKDVELRCDPISGHTALYWYRQSLGQGLEFLIYFQGNSAPDKSGLPSDRFSAERTGGSVSTLTIQRTQQEDSAVYLCASSLGPGGSYEQYFGPGTRLTVT.

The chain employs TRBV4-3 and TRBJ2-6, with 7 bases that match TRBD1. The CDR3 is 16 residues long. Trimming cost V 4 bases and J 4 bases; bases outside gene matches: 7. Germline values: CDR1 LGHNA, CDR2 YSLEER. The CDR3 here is CASSPTTGTGANVLTF. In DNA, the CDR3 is TGCGCCAGCAGCCCCACGACAGGGACCGGGGCCAACGTCCTGACTTTC.

The CDR3 DNA follows: TGTGCCAGCAGTCTGAAAACAGGGGGACCCAACACTGAAGCTTTCTTT. This codes for CASSLKTGGPNTEAFF. The V gene is TRBV6-6, the J gene TRBJ1-1; TRBD1 aligns across 8 bases. The germline V gene encodes CDR1 MNHNY and CDR2 SVGAGI (reference sequence). Trimming took 5 bases from V and 2 from J; bases not matched to a gene: 10. The CDR3 consists of 16 residues.

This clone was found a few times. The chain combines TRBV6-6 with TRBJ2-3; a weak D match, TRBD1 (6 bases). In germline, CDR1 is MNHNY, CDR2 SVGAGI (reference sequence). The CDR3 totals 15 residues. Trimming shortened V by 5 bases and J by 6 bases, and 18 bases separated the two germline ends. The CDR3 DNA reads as TGTGCCAGCAGTCGGGCAGGGGAAGGGTCTGATACGCAGTATTTT. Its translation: CASSRAGEGSDTQYF.

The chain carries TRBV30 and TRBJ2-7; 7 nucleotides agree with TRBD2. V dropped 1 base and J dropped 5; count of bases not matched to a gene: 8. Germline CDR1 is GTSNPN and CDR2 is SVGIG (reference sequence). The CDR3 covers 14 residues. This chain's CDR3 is CAWSEGWGGDEQYF. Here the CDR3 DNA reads TGTGCCTGGAGTGAAGGATGGGGAGGGGACGAGCAGTACTTC.

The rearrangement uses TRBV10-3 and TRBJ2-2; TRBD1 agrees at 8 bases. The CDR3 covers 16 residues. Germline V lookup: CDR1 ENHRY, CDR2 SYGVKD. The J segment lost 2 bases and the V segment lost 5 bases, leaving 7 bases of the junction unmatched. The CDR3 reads CAISYGQGGNTGELFF. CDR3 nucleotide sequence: TGTGCCATCAGTTATGGACAGGGCGGAAACACCGGGGAGCTGTTTTTT.

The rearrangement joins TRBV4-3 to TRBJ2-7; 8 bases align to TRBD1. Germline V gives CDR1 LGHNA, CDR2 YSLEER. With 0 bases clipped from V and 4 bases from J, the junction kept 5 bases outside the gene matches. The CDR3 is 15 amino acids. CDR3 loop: CASSQDRQGLYEQYF. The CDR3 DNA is TGCGCCAGCAGCCAAGATCGACAGGGGCTATACGAGCAGTACTTC.

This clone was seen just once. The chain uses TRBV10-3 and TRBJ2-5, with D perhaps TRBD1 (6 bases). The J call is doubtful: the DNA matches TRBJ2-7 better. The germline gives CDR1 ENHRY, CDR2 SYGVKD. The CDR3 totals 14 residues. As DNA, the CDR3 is TGTGCCATCAGTGATACCACAGGGAGTTACGAGCAGTACTTC. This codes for CAISDTTGSYEQYF.

The CDR3 region is CAIGVEETQYF. In nucleotides, the CDR3 is TGTGCTATCGGGGTAGAGGAGACCCAGTACTTC. This chain connects TRBV12-5 to TRBJ2-5, with TRBD2 as a possible D gene (5 bases). The CDR3 is 11 amino acids. Trimming shortened V by 10 bases and J by 5 bases, and 11 bases separated the two germline ends. CDR1 and CDR2 from the germline V gene are LGHNT and FRNRAP.

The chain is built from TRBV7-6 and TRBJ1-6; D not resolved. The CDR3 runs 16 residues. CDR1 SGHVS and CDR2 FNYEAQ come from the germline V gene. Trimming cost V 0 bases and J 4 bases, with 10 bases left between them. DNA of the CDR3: TGTGCCAGCAGCTTAGCGAGGGCAGATTATAATTCACCCCTCCACTTT. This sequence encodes CASSLARADYNSPLHF.

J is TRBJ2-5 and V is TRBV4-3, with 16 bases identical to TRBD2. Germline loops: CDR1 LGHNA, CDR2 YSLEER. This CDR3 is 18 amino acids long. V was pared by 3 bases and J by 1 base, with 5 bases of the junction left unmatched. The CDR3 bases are TGCGCCAGCAGCCAGCAGGGACTAGCGGGGGGGTTCCAAGAGACCCAGTACTTC. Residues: CASSQQGLAGGFQETQYF.

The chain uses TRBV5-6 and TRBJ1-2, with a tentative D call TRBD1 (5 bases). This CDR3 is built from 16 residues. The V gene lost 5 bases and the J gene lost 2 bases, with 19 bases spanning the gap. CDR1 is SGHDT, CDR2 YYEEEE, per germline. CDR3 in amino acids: CASSNGHIIRNYGYTF. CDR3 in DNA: TGTGCCAGCAGTAATGGACACATTATAAGGAACTATGGCTACACCTTC.

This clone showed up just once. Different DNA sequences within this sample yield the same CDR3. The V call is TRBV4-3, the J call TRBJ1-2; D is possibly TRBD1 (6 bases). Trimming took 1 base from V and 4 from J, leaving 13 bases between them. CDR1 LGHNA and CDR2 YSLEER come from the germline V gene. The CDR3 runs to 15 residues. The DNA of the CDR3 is TGCGCCAGCAGCCAAGTAGCAGGACAGAGCTATGGCTACACCTTC. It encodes CASSQVAGQSYGYTF.

The CDR3 DNA reads as TGTGCCAGCAGTGTTAGGGGGACCTACAATGAGCAGTTCTTC. Translating gives CASSVRGTYNEQFF. This chain connects TRBV2 to TRBJ2-1, with a tentative D call TRBD1 (6 bases). Germline-derived CDR1 and CDR2 are SNHLY and FYNNEI. The CDR3 loop spans 14 amino acids. V lost 4 bases and J lost 2, with 9 bases in between.

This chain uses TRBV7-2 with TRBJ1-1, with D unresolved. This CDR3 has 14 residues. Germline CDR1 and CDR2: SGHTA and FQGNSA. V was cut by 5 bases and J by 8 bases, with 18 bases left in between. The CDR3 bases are TGTGCCAGCAGCCTCTTCCCCGGACTGACGGAAGCTTTCTTT. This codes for CASSLFPGLTEAFF.

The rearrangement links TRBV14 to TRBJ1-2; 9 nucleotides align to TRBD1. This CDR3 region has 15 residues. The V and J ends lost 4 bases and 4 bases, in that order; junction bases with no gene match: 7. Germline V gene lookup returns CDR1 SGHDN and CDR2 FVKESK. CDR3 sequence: CASSLPGQGSYGYTF. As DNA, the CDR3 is TGTGCCAGCAGCCTTCCTGGACAGGGGAGCTATGGCTACACCTTC. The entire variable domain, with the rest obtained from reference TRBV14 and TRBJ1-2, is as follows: EAGVTQFPSHSVIEKGQTVTLRCDPISGHDNLYWYRRVMGKEIKFLLHFVKESKQDESGMPNNRFLAERTGGTYSTLKVQPAELEDSGVYFCASSLPGQGSYGYTFGSGTRLTVV.

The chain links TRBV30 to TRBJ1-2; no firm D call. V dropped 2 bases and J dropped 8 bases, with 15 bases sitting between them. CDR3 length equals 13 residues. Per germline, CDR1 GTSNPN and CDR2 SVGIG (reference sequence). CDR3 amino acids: CAWSNKAAGGYTF. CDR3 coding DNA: TGTGCCTGGAGTAACAAGGCCGCGGGAGGCTACACCTTC.

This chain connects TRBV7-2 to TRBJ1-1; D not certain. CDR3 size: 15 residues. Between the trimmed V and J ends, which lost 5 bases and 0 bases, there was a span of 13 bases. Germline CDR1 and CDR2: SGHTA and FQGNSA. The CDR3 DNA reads TGTGCCAGCAGCCCACCGAGAGGATTGAACACTGAAGCTTTCTTT. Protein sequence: CASSPPRGLNTEAFF.